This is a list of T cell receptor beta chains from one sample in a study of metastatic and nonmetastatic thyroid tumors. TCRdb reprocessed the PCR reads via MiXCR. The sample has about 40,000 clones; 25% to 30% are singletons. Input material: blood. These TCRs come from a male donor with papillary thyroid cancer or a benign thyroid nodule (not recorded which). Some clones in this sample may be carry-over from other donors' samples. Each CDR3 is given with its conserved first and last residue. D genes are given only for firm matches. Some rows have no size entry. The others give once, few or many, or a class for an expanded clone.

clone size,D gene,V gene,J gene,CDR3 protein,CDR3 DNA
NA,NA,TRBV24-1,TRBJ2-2,CAATQGNTLELFF,TGTGCCGCAACCCAGGGGAACACCTTGGAGCTGTTTTTT
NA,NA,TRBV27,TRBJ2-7,CASTSYIPTRVDEQYF,TGTGCCAGCACTTCTTACATCCCTACTCGGGTAGACGAGCAGTACTTC
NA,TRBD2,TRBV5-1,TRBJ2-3,CASRGLAGDRYTQYF,TGCGCCAGCCGCGGACTAGCGGGAGACAGGTATACGCAGTATTTT
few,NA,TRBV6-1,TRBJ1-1,CASSETVNTEAFF,TGTGCCAGCAGTGAGACGGTGAACACTGAAGCTTTCTTT
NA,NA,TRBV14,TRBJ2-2,CASSRRAQGASITGELFF,TGTGCCAGCAGCCGAAGGGCGCAGGGCGCGAGTATCACCGGGGAGCTGTTTTTT
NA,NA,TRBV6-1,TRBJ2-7,CASSETRSSYEQYF,TGTGCCAGCAGTGAAACGAGAAGCTCCTACGAGCAGTACTTC
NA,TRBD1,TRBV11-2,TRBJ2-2,CAGSRRGTGSGGELFF,TGTGCCGGCAGCCGCAGAGGGACAGGGAGTGGCGGGGAGCTGTTTTTT
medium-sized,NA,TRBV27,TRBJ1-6,CASYNSPLHF,TGTGCCAGCTATAATTCACCCCTCCACTTT
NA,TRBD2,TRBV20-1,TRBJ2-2,CIARGTSDSAELFF,TGCATTGCTAGAGGGACTAGCGACTCCGCGGAGCTGTTTTTT
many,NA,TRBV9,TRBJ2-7,CASSPSSVLYEQYF,TGTGCCAGCAGCCCATCTAGCGTACTCTACGAGCAGTACTTC
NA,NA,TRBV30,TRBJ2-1,CAWSVRGDNEQFF,TGTGCCTGGAGTGTAAGGGGTGACAATGAGCAGTTCTTC
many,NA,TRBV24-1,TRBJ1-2,CATSPGSYGYTF,TGTGCCACCAGTCCGGGATCTTATGGCTACACCTTC
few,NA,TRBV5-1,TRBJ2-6,CASSLDPVSSGANVLTF,TGCGCCAGCAGCTTGGACCCCGTTAGCTCTGGGGCAAACGTCCTGACTTTC
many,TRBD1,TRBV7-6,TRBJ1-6,CASSPGGQNSPLHF,TGTGCCAGCAGCCCGGGGGGACAGAATTCACCCCTCCACTTT
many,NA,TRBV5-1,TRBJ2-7,CASSLAWAGEEQYF,TGCGCCAGCAGCTTGGCCTGGGCAGGGGAGGAGCAGTACTTC
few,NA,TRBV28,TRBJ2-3,CASSTPERITDTQYF,TGTGCCAGCAGCACGCCGGAGCGGATCACAGATACGCAGTATTTT
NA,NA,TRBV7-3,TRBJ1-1,CAISLMGWAEAFF,TGTGCCATCAGCTTAATGGGGTGGGCTGAAGCTTTCTTT
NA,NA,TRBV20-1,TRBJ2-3,CSASEFSTDTQYF,TGCAGTGCCTCCGAATTTAGCACAGATACGCAGTATTTT
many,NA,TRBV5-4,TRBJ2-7,CASSAGQIPYEQYF,TGTGCCAGCAGCGCTGGACAAATCCCCTACGAGCAGTACTTC
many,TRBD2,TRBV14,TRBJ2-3,CASSQVAGATSTDTQYF,TGTGCCAGCAGCCAGGTAGCGGGAGCCACTAGCACAGATACGCAGTATTTT
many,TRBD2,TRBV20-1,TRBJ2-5,CSAINSGGTQETQYF,TGCAGTGCTATAAATAGCGGGGGGACGCAAGAGACCCAGTACTTC
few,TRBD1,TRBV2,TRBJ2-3,CASLNRDRVVDTQYF,TGTGCCAGCTTAAATCGGGACAGGGTCGTAGATACGCAGTATTTT
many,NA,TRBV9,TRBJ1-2,CASSRQNLDYGYTF,TGTGCCAGCAGCCGACAGAACCTGGACTATGGCTACACCTTC
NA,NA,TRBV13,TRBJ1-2,CTSSLGKSRGYTF,TGTACCAGCAGCTTAGGTAAATCACGTGGCTACACCTTC
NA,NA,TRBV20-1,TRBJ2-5,CSASMEGTKETQYF,TGCAGTGCTAGTATGGAGGGGACAAAAGAGACCCAGTACTTC
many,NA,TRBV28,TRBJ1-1,CASSSRDFGAFF,TGTGCCAGCAGTTCCAGGGATTTCGGGGCTTTCTTT
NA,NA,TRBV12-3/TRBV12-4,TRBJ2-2,CASSFGGFTGELFF,TGTGCCAGCAGTTTTGGGGGATTCACCGGGGAGCTGTTTTTT
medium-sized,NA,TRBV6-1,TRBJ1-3,CASSERAAGAGNTIYF,TGTGCCAGCAGTGAACGGGCAGCAGGGGCTGGAAACACCATATATTTT
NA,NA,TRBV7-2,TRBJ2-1,CASSLGTFNEQFF,TGTGCCAGCAGCCTCGGGACTTTCAATGAGCAGTTCTTC
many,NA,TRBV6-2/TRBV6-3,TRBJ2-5,CASSYRLGGETQYF,TGTGCCAGCAGTTACCGCCTAGGGGGTGAGACCCAGTACTTC
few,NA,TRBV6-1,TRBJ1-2,CASSLTGPNYGYTF,TGTGCCAGCAGTTTAACGGGGCCTAACTATGGCTACACCTTC
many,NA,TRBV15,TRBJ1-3,CATSGVGSGNTIYF,TGTGCCACCAGCGGGGTCGGGTCTGGAAACACCATATATTTT
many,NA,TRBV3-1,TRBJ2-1,CASSQSSYNEQFF,TGTGCCAGCAGCCAGTCAAGCTACAATGAGCAGTTCTTC
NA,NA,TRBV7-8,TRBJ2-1,CASSEGGRCHNEQFF,TGTGCCAGCAGCGAGGGTGGGCGTTGCCACAATGAGCAGTTCTTC
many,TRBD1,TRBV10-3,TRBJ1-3,CAITRDSSSGNTIYF,TGTGCCATCACCCGGGACAGTTCCTCTGGAAACACCATATATTTT
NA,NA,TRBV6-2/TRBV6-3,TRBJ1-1,CASSAAGVTEAFF,TGTGCCAGCAGTGCCGCTGGGGTCACTGAAGCTTTCTTT
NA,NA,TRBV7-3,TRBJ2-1,CASSSAQYNEQFF,TGTGCCAGCAGCTCGGCCCAGTACAATGAGCAGTTCTTC
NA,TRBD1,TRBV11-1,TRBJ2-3,CSSRGRVHLFSDTQYF,TGTTCCAGCAGGGGGCGGGTCCACCTCTTCTCAGATACGCAGTATTTT
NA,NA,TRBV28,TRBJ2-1,CASSSSGTPRNHEQFF,TGTGCCAGCAGTTCCTCCGGGACCCCTCGGAATCATGAGCAGTTCTTC
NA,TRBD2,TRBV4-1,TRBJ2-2,CASSQPSGLAGIPGELFF,TGCGCCAGCAGCCAACCTTCAGGACTAGCGGGAATACCCGGGGAGCTGTTTTTT